This TCR beta chain was recovered during a study of cytomegalovirus exposure and HLA in healthy donors (TCRdb year 2017). Some background on the complete study: According to an earlier analysis of around 600 of the donors, some 180 million T cells yielded 100 million or so unique TCR beta sequences and approximately 300 Gb of sequence data. An early release covering over 500 HLA-typed donors comprised about 300 gigabases of sequencing data and 85 million to 100 million unique TCR sequences. Of the roughly 400 genotyped donors, 80% to 90% were placed in the genetic ancestry cluster associated with self-reported Caucasian donors. The study was designed to test whether signatures of past pathogen exposure could be identified by cataloging public T cell receptors. Using immunosequencing, the study profiled T cell repertoires from 500 to 800 subjects and related those repertoires to cytomegalovirus serostatus. A separate validation cohort of 90 to 150 different subjects was used in addition to the approximately 670-subject first cohort. High-throughput TCR immunosequencing, statistical association of individual TCRs with disease status, and machine learning were combined to predict cytomegalovirus infection status. In a later analysis, previously published TCR beta repertoires from several hundred donors were re-analyzed and high-resolution HLA genotyping was added so that TCR occurrence patterns could be studied. Rather than using new phenotypic data, the later analysis identified candidate immune exposures from TCR beta sequences and from how often those sequences occurred across donors. An earlier analysis of several hundred of the donors used high-throughput TCR beta sequencing to judge whether each TCR beta V gene segment behaved as functional or pseudogenic. Alongside the repertoire data, information on donor age, sex, ethnicity and CMV serostatus was compiled. A later genetic analysis used genome-wide SNP genotypes for about three fifths of the roughly 700 donors, treating that subset as a discovery cohort. Every repertoire in the discovery cohort had been generated on one and the same sequencing platform. HLA typing covered class I and class II loci at four-digit resolution. The number of typed donors differed by locus: 629-630 for A, B, C, DRB1 and DQB1; about 520 for DQA1; some 590 for DPA1; and 400 to 480 for DPB1. Five DR-DQ haplotypes were handled as single units for association and clustering because linkage in the cohort was strong. On average, over 200,000 unique TCR beta nucleotide sequences were sequenced per donor among some 430 genotyped donors of the cohort, with roughly 18% of those sequences being non-productive. What the work shows at the level of the full study, not this receptor alone: It was suggested by the authors that the approach could potentially be generalized to other disease states and immunological phenotypes. Some IMGT-functional V segments, including TRBV6-2 and TRBV6-3, could not be distinguished by the 87-base-pair reads and were therefore excluded. Because HLA typing was missing for some donors at each locus, association tests included only the typed subset. A further reported finding was that TCR beta sequences accurately predicted the HLA-A and HLA-B alleles for most subjects in the first cohort. In a later analysis, about 17,000 TCR beta sequences were associated with specific HLA alleles at a false discovery rate of 0.05. The cohort was sequenced for TCR beta chains only, and without alpha or paired-chain data the features that could be detected were limited. When HLA alleles, especially DR and DQ, strongly co-occurred, TCR associations were difficult to assign to individual alleles. In a later genetic analysis, fewer N-insertions in productive TCRs were reported among donors in an Asian-associated ancestry cluster than the roughly 700-donor mean. Cytomegalovirus status was reported to be diagnosed by the classifier with high specificity and sensitivity in both the original and validation cohorts. In a later analysis, TCR association rates were found to vary across HLA loci, with the most associated TCRs seen for DRB1 alleles and the fewest for HLA-C alleles. A group of highly shared sequence variants was considered likely to be a technical artifact of the sequencing pipeline. A total of 150 to 200 TCR beta chains were listed by the study as associated with cytomegalovirus. An earlier analysis of 450 to 750 of the donors showed that most TCR beta V segments appeared in productive rearrangements either about 87% or about 30% of the time, which broadly matched IMGT annotations. In a later analysis, HLA-associated TCR beta chains were found to be more clonally expanded and to have lower generation probabilities than equally common non-associated chains. In a later analysis, most CMV-associated TCR beta chains were found to appear HLA-restricted, with HLA associations seemingly driven largely by CMV exposure. An association between a missense DCLRE1C variant and V-gene and J-gene trimming of TCR beta chains was found in a later genetic analysis and replicated in an independent cohort. Three of the identified cytomegalovirus-associated TCR beta chains were confirmed in vitro to be specific for cytomegalovirus antigens. Sequencing depth was assumed to be roughly uniform across donors in the presence/absence analyses, though that assumption may not hold. Linkage disequilibrium might explain the correlated functional status among segregating V segments, but an unknown experimental factor could not be excluded. CMV serostatus was the only immune exposure information available for the cohort. Across donors, most TCR sequences were observed very rarely, whereas some public TCRs were present in many individuals. According to a later analysis, parvovirus B19, influenza, CMV and Epstein-Barr virus appeared linked to several top co-occurrence clusters. Seventeen rarely observed V segments, including chromosome 9 orphons, were excluded from the earlier analysis of almost 600 of the donors because counts were too low.

The library was generated by the immunoSEQ multiplex PCR assay. A mixture of 60 forward primers for TCR Vbeta segments and 13 reverse primers for TCR Jbeta segments was used in the multiplex PCR. The CDR3 region of rearranged TCR beta genes was amplified from genomic DNA with a multiplex PCR assay. The amplified TCR beta libraries were sequenced on the Illumina HiSeq System as 87-base-pair reads. The paper's data handling went like this. Across the 600 to 700 repertoires, a later analysis counted 75 million to 90 million unique TCR beta chains, 9.5 million to 12 million of which were shared by at least two donors. Raw reads were error-corrected and collapsed into unique sequences with a nearest-neighbor algorithm that merged closely related sequences to remove PCR and sequencing errors. CDR3 sequences were aligned to IMGT reference sequences to assign V, D and J gene segments. For a sequence to be retained, a match of at least six nucleotides to both a V gene segment and a J gene segment was required. Rearrangements were classified as productive when the CDR3 lacked stop codons and remained in frame with V and J, and all other rearrangements were classified as non-productive. Following IMGT convention, CDR3 was defined as the stretch from the second conserved V-encoded cysteine to the conserved J-encoded phenylalanine. The earlier analysis of about 620 of the donors excluded sequences that lacked an unambiguous match to a single V gene segment. In an earlier analysis of 587 of the donors, a V segment was called functional when productive rearrangements were above 56.7%, and segregating when the standard deviation between donors exceeded 5%. To diagnose cytomegalovirus status from the catalog of TCR beta chain sequences, a statistical classification framework was built. V and J gene assignment, in a later analysis, came from comparing TCR nucleotide sequences with IMGT/GENE-DB human TR gene sequences. In a later analysis, CDR3 sequences and most-parsimonious VDJ recombination scenarios were assigned using the TCRdist pipeline. A later analysis defined each TCR beta chain by its CDR3 amino acid sequence plus V-gene family, and excluded reads lacking a unique V-gene family. As a way to deal with suspected cross-contamination and a sequencing artifact, a later analysis dropped 450 to 600 nucleotide sequences that were highly shared and had low generation probability. In a later analysis, a clonal expansion index for each public chain was calculated from normalized within-repertoire ranks of inferred template counts. In a later analysis, generation probabilities were computed with a VDJ recombination model fitted to out-of-frame rearrangements, and the resulting probabilities were checked against IGoR. In a later analysis, hypergeometric tests were used to score TCR-TCR, TCR-HLA and TCR-CMV co-occurrence, with a repertoire-size bias correction applied to TCR pairs. To estimate false discovery rates, a later analysis permuted the HLA or CMV assignments 20 times. A later analysis grouped co-occurring TCRs with DBSCAN, adding TCRdist sequence similarity when clustering within HLA-allele-positive subsets. Co-occurrence clustering excluded repertoires with fewer than 30,000 or more than 120,000 public chains, plus five with anomalous nucleotide sharing. TCRdb took over this immuneACCESS table, retaining in-frame rearrangements with V and J assigned. Such tables are incomplete; in checked studies, under half of the missing clones stem from an unresolved V gene, and the remainder is unexplained. The DNA was the basis for D and trimming; V, J and clone size are from that table. The sample contains some 200,000 clones, 9.5% to 15% of them found a single time. Approximately 8.3% of the sample rests with the top ten.

For CDR1 and CDR2, the germline V gene lists SGHRS and YFSETQ. From the cysteine through the valine, the CDR3 covers 14 amino acids. Of the read, only the CDR3 DNA is kept; its 42 bases are in frame from base 1. V gives up 0 bases and J gives up 5 bases, and the segment between their germline ends measures 12 bases. This clone was found a few times. What antigen it recognizes has not been identified. The input lacks base qualities; no much larger clone sits a single base away. In total, 630 or so healthy bone marrow donors made up the cohort. At the time of sampling, every cohort member was nominally healthy, though immune exposures that went unrecorded were likely present. The donor tested CMV seropositive and was one of the 289 seropositive cohort members. Each donor provided a peripheral blood sample, and peripheral blood mononuclear cells were used for TCR beta sequencing. Genomic DNA was extracted from the blood cell samples with the Qiagen DNeasy Blood Extraction Kit.

Sample: PBMCs. The TCR comes from a middle-aged man in good health and CMV-seropositive. The chain links TRBV5-1 with TRBJ2-7; 7 matching bases give a weak D call of TRBD2. The encoded CDR3 is CASSLAGGPHEQYV. The DNA sequence follows: TGCGCCAGCAGCTTGGCGGGGGGCCCCCACGAGCAGTACGTC.